The 26 T cell receptor beta chains below all came from one sample that was sequenced in a study of siplizumab effects on memory and regulatory T cells. The data were produced by immunoSEQ multiplex PCR, yet TCRdb's version contains in-frame clones alone and is incomplete. There are about 120,000 clones in the sample; 85% to 95% occur only once, and roughly 0.17% lies in the top ten. Sequenced input: non-Treg CD4+ T cells sorted from blood. These receptors were collected from a human donor in good health.

The chain links TRBV6-1 to TRBJ1-5; D perhaps matches TRBD1 (6 bases). The V gene's germline CDR1 is MNHNS and CDR2 SASEGT. V gave up 4 bases and J gave up 3 bases, with 10 bases separating them. The CDR3 covers 14 residues. The CDR3 here is CASSAGQSNQPQHF. CDR3 sequence (DNA): TGTGCCAGCAGTGCCGGACAGTCCAATCAGCCCCAGCATTTT.

The V gene is TRBV6-4, the J gene TRBJ2-1, with TRBD2 identical over 13 bases. V gave up 8 bases and J gave up 10 bases; unmatched junction bases: 8. This CDR3 is built from 14 residues. Germline V CDR1 and CDR2: MRHNA, SNTAGT. The CDR3 region has the DNA TGTGCCAGCCGAGGACTAGCGGGGGTGTCCGAGCAGTTCTTC. It codes for CASRGLAGVSEQFF.

This sequence joins TRBV11-2 and TRBJ2-3, with D perhaps matching TRBD1 (5 bases). Germline V gene sequence: CDR1 SGHAT, CDR2 FQNNGV. V gave up 0 bases and J gave up 6 bases, with 7 bases separating them. The CDR3 contains 13 residues. CDR3 DNA: TGTGCCAGCAGCTTAGATCAGGGTGATACGCAGTATTTT. It is translated as CASSLDQGDTQYF.

The V call is TRBV19, the J call TRBJ1-1; TRBD1 matches 8 bases. V lost 6 bases to trimming and J lost 4 bases; unmatched junction nucleotides: 7. The CDR3 runs to 14 residues. Germline assignment: CDR1 LNHDA and CDR2 SQIVND (reference sequence). Here the CDR3 reads CASSRRTGITEAFF. The CDR3 nucleotides are TGTGCCAGTAGCCGAAGGACAGGGATCACTGAAGCTTTCTTT.

This clone occurred once. This chain uses TRBV5-1 with TRBJ1-1; D unresolved. Trimming cost V 0 bases and J 2 bases, with 5 bases left between them. The CDR3 runs to 13 residues. The germline V gene encodes CDR1 SGHRS and CDR2 YFSETQ. The CDR3 here is CASSLEANTEAFF. In DNA form, the CDR3 reads TGCGCCAGCAGCTTGGAGGCAAACACTGAAGCTTTCTTT.

The chain recombines TRBV20-1 with TRBJ1-2; D is ambiguous. With 6 bases removed from V and 7 bases from J, the gap between germline ends came to 12 bases. The CDR3 loop spans 11 amino acids. CDR1 and CDR2 (germline): DFQATT, SNEGSKA (reference sequence). This CDR3 is CSARQGFGYTF. The CDR3 bases are TGCAGTGCGAGACAAGGGTTTGGCTACACCTTC.

J is TRBJ1-4 and V is TRBV5-4, with 7 bases fitting TRBD1. V lost 4 bases and J lost 8; bases outside the gene matches: 5. CDR1 is SGHNT and CDR2 is YYREEE in the germline V gene (reference sequence). This CDR3 has 13 amino acids. The CDR3 region has the DNA TGTGCCAGCAGCCCAGGGGGGGAAGAAAAACTGTTTTTT. This encodes CASSPGGEEKLFF.

The V gene is TRBV14, the J gene TRBJ2-7; TRBD1 agrees at 9 bases. The V and J ends lost 3 bases and 3 bases, in that order; junction bases with no gene match: 15. Germline V lookup: CDR1 SGHDN, CDR2 FVKESK. There are 18 residues in the CDR3. CDR3 nucleotides: TGTGCCAGCAGCCAGGATCTCCCGGGACAGGGAACTTACTACGAGCAGTACTTC. Residues: CASSQDLPGQGTYYEQYF.

V gene TRBV7-2 combines with J gene TRBJ2-3; 15 bases agree with TRBD2. J gave up 0 bases and V 5 bases, and 6 bases lay outside the gene matches. Per germline, CDR1 SGHTA and CDR2 FQGNSA. CDR3 size: 18 residues. DNA of the CDR3: TGTGCCAGCAGCCAATGGGGACTAGCGGGGGGAAGCACAGATACGCAGTATTTT. Its protein product is CASSQWGLAGGSTDTQYF.

The J gene is TRBJ2-5, the V gene TRBV7-3, with D uncertain. The CDR3 is 13 amino acids. Trimming removed 4 bases from V and 1 base from J, with 7 bases in between. The germline CDR1 and CDR2 sequences are SGHTA and FQGTGA. The CDR3 DNA reads as TGTGCCAGCAGCTCCGGGTTCCAAGAGACCCAGTACTTC. It codes for CASSSGFQETQYF.

To note about this clone: Other DNA sequences in the sample encode the same CDR3. V is TRBV15 and J is TRBJ1-5; possibly TRBD1 for D (6 bases). In germline, CDR1 is LNHNV, CDR2 YYDKDF (reference sequence). V was clipped by 0 bases and J by 2 bases, with 8 bases between them. The CDR3 totals 15 residues. The CDR3 bases are TGTGCCACCAGCAGAGAAGGGGGGGGCAATCAGCCCCAGCATTTT. Translating gives CATSREGGGNQPQHF. Complete variable domain (other parts from reference TRBV15 and TRBJ1-5): DAMVIQNPRYQVTQFGKPVTLSCSQTLNHNVMYWYQQKSSQAPKLLFHYYDKDFNNEADTPDNFQSRRPNTSFCFLDIRSPGLGDTAMYLCATSREGGGNQPQHFGDGTRLSIL.

The rearrangement joins TRBV7-2 to TRBJ1-5; no firm D call. CDR1 is SGHTA, CDR2 FQGNSA, per germline. This CDR3 region has 15 residues. V lost 4 bases and J 1 base, leaving 11 bases between the germline ends. CDR3 loop: CASSSGYQSNQPQHF. In nucleotides, the CDR3 is TGTGCCAGCAGCTCGGGGTATCAAAGCAATCAGCCCCAGCATTTT.

This chain connects TRBV7-9 to TRBJ2-3; perhaps TRBD1 as D (5 bases). Trimming left V 1 base short and J 2 bases short, with 10 bases between. The germline V gene has CDR1 SEHNR and CDR2 FQNEAQ (reference sequence). The CDR3 covers 15 residues. CDR3 amino acids: CASSLEGVPTDTQYF. In DNA, the CDR3 is TGTGCCAGCAGCTTAGAAGGGGTTCCCACAGATACGCAGTATTTT.

The chain couples TRBV27 to TRBJ2-3; D remains ambiguous. Deletions cut 3 bases from V and 2 bases from J, with 15 bases between. CDR1 is MNHEY and CDR2 is SMNVEV in the germline V gene (reference sequence). The CDR3 has 16 amino acids. CDR3 bases: TGTGCCAGCAGTTTGGGTCGGACCAGGATCACAGATACGCAGTATTTT. Protein: CASSLGRTRITDTQYF.

This clone was found once. The J gene is TRBJ2-3, the V gene TRBV9; no clear D. The CDR3 covers 12 residues. CDR1 and CDR2 from the germline V gene are SGDLS and YYNGEE. V was pared by 1 base and J by 4 bases, with 4 bases between. CDR3 sequence: CASSVPPDTQYF. CDR3 DNA: TGTGCCAGCAGCGTACCCCCAGATACGCAGTATTTT.

The rearrangement links TRBV18 to TRBJ2-6; D remains ambiguous. This CDR3 is built from 15 residues. Per the germline V gene, CDR1 is KGHSH and CDR2 is LQKENI. The V end lost 0 bases, the J end lost 3 bases, and 6 bases lay between the germline ends. DNA of the CDR3: TGTGCCAGCTCACCACCGACCCTTGGGGCCAACGTCCTGACTTTC. Its translation: CASSPPTLGANVLTF.

A single count supports this clone. The rearrangement uses TRBV5-1 and TRBJ2-3; no clear D gene. The CDR3 contains 12 residues. Germline CDR1 reads SGHRS; CDR2 reads YFSETQ. V lost 1 base and J 4 bases, leaving 4 bases between the germline ends. For the CDR3, the DNA is TGCGCCAGCAGCTTGCGGTCAGATACGCAGTATTTT. Protein sequence: CASSLRSDTQYF. Filled out from reference TRBV5-1 and TRBJ2-3, the complete variable domain reads KAGVTQTPRYLIKTRGQQVTLSCSPISGHRSVSWYQQTPGQGLQFLFEYFSETQRNKGNFPGRFSGRQFSNSRSEMNVSTLELGDSALYLCASSLRSDTQYFGPGTRLTVL.

The V call is TRBV14, the J call TRBJ2-3, with D possibly TRBD1 on 6 matching bases. The germline gives CDR1 SGHDN, CDR2 FVKESK. The CDR3 runs to 14 residues. V lost 2 bases, J lost 3 bases, and 9 bases lay in between. The CDR3 DNA reads as TGTGCCAGCAGCCAAAACAGGGATACAGATACGCAGTATTTT. This encodes CASSQNRDTDTQYF.

The chain is built from TRBV2 and TRBJ2-3; 8 positions agree with TRBD2. The V gene's germline CDR1 is SNHLY and CDR2 FYNNEI. The trim removed 4 bases at V and 4 bases at J, leaving 7 bases unmatched. CDR3 size: 15 residues. CDR3 amino acids: CASSVWGLVSDTQYF. In DNA form, the CDR3 reads TGTGCCAGCAGTGTTTGGGGACTAGTTTCAGATACGCAGTATTTT.

The V call is TRBV13, the J call TRBJ1-1; D is undetermined. The CDR3 is 12 residues long. V shed 2 bases and J shed 3 bases, with 4 bases lying between them. Germline CDR1 PRHDT, CDR2 FYEKMQ (reference sequence). This CDR3 is CASSLRDTEAFF. For the CDR3, the DNA is TGTGCCAGCAGCTTACGGGACACTGAAGCTTTCTTT.

The CDR3 DNA sequence: TGTGCCTACCGGAACCTATTGGATGGCTACACCTTC. Its translation: CAYRNLLDGYTF. The rearrangement links TRBV28 to TRBJ1-2, with no clear D. CDR1 is MDHEN, CDR2 SYDVKM, per germline. This CDR3 is 12 amino acids long. The V end lost 11 bases, the J end lost 6 bases, and 16 bases lay between the germline ends.

In the case of this clone: Its ends do not fully match the called genes, so a read error is possible. This rearrangement joins TRBV5-1 to TRBJ1-4; D is possibly TRBD1 (6 bases). From germline, CDR1 is SGHRS and CDR2 YFSETQ. The CDR3 loop spans 10 amino acids. CDR3 bases: TGCGCCAGCAGCCCGGGGGCCCCGGGTTTT. Its protein product is CASSPGAPGF. The full variable domain, its missing parts supplied by reference TRBV5-1 and TRBJ1-4, is KAGVTQTPRYLIKTRGQQVTLSCSPISGHRSVSWYQQTPGQGLQFLFEYFSETQRNKGNFPGRFSGRQFSNSRSEMNVSTLELGDSALYLCASSPGAPGFGSGTQLSVL.

This clone was seen a single time. The chain uses TRBV7-9 and TRBJ1-2, with D unresolved. V was trimmed by 1 base and J by 2 bases, leaving 8 bases between them. CDR1 and CDR2 from the germline V gene are SEHNR and FQNEAQ (reference sequence). The CDR3 runs to 14 residues. The CDR3 bases are TGTGCCAGCAGCTTAGGGGCGGGGAACTATGGCTACACCTTC. Protein product: CASSLGAGNYGYTF.

The V gene is TRBV5-1, the J gene TRBJ1-4; D is perhaps TRBD1 (5 bases). This CDR3 has 15 amino acids. The V end was cut by 0 bases, the J end by 3 bases, with 9 bases between. Germline V lookup: CDR1 SGHRS, CDR2 YFSETQ. As DNA, the CDR3 is TGCGCCAGCAGCTTGGTCCGGGGCTCTAATGAAAAACTGTTTTTT. This translates into CASSLVRGSNEKLFF. Drawing the rest from reference TRBV5-1 and TRBJ1-4, the complete variable domain is KAGVTQTPRYLIKTRGQQVTLSCSPISGHRSVSWYQQTPGQGLQFLFEYFSETQRNKGNFPGRFSGRQFSNSRSEMNVSTLELGDSALYLCASSLVRGSNEKLFFGSGTQLSVL.

The genes are TRBV30 and TRBJ2-2, with 9 bases matching TRBD2. CDR3 length equals 15 residues. In germline, CDR1 is GTSNPN, CDR2 SVGIG (reference sequence). Trimming at V came to 3 bases and at J to 5 bases, leaving 7 bases not matched to a gene. In DNA form, the CDR3 reads TGTGCCTGGAGCGGAACTAGCGGGTGGACCGGGGAGCTGTTTTTT. Translation: CAWSGTSGWTGELFF.

This rearrangement joins TRBV6-6 to TRBJ2-3; tentative D call: TRBD2 (5 bases). The CDR3 consists of 16 residues. The V and J ends lost 0 bases and 6 bases respectively, with 16 bases between them. CDR1 is MNHNY, CDR2 SVGAGI, per germline (reference sequence). CDR3 sequence reads: CASSYSKTDYRDTQYF. CDR3 bases: TGTGCCAGCAGTTACTCGAAAACCGACTATAGGGATACGCAGTATTTT.